This T cell receptor beta chain comes out of a study of radiation and T cells in renal cell carcinoma. Germline CDR1 SGDLS, CDR2 YYNGEE. This CDR3 contains 15 residues. V shed 3 bases and J 4 bases; nucleotides not matched to a gene: 8. Clones were sequenced by immunoSEQ multiplex PCR, and TCRdb holds only the in-frame ones, with some missing. Of over 120,000 clones in the sample, 70% to 90% are singletons; the top ten hold under 20%. This clone came up once. Time point given: blood 4 weeks post-SBRT, at nephrectomy. Regarding treatment: 15 Gy SBRT to primary tumor, nephrectomy 4 weeks later. The patient's renal cell carcinoma had clear cell pathology.

This chain joins TRBV9 and TRBJ2-5; the match to TRBD1 covers 8 bases. This clonotype originated in a woman aged 50 to 60 with renal cell carcinoma. Sample: blood, taken from a patient whose treatment included radiotherapy and nephrectomy. The CDR3 reads CASSAQGAGIETQYF. CDR3 bases: TGTGCCAGCAGCGCCCAGGGGGCAGGTATAGAGACCCAGTACTTC.